The 14 T cell receptor beta chains listed next were all sequenced from one sample in a study of Tregs in tolerant kidney transplant recipients. The assay was immunoSEQ multiplex PCR, and TCRdb's table has in-frame clones only and misses some. The profile covers about 94,000 clones, with approximately 93% appearing a single time and 0.46% taken by the ten largest. The sample was CD4+ T cells from blood, taken before the transplant. These receptors were collected from a human donor who received a combined kidney and bone marrow transplant.

This rearrangement joins TRBV19 to TRBJ2-6; perhaps TRBD2 as D (5 bases). The CDR3 loop spans 17 amino acids. In germline, CDR1 is LNHDA, CDR2 SQIVND (reference sequence). V lost 3 bases to trimming and J lost 0 bases, with 12 bases between them. The CDR3 reads CASSIWGASSGANVLTF. In DNA, the CDR3 is TGTGCCAGTAGTATTTGGGGAGCGAGCTCTGGGGCCAACGTCCTGACTTTC.

This clone was observed a few times. This chain connects TRBV5-6 to TRBJ1-1; maybe TRBD1 (5 bases). Germline V gene lookup returns CDR1 SGHDT and CDR2 YYEEEE. This CDR3 contains 12 residues. The ends were cut back, 4 bases at V and 3 bases at J, with 7 bases in the middle. The CDR3 is CASSQQDTEAFF. The DNA of the CDR3 is TGTGCCAGCAGCCAACAGGACACTGAAGCTTTCTTT.

This rearrangement joins TRBV30 to TRBJ2-3; 7 bases align to TRBD2. V lost 2 bases to trimming and J lost 2 bases; unmatched junction nucleotides: 10. The germline V gene encodes CDR1 GTSNPN and CDR2 SVGIG (reference sequence). The CDR3 has 16 residues. The CDR3 spells CAWSPSPGTTTDTQYF. CDR3 coding DNA: TGTGCCTGGAGTCCCTCTCCCGGGACTACCACAGATACGCAGTATTTT.

This clone was counted between two and nine times. This chain connects TRBV6-5 to TRBJ1-2, with D unclear. The CDR3 totals 13 residues. Trimming shortened V by 2 bases and J by 2 bases, and 6 bases separated the two germline ends. The germline V gene has CDR1 MNHEY and CDR2 SVGAGI. This CDR3 reads CASSYGQNYGYTF. The CDR3 coding sequence is TGTGCCAGCAGTTACGGGCAGAACTATGGCTACACCTTC.

The V and J genes are TRBV6-5 and TRBJ1-3, with 7 bases lining up with TRBD1. The V gene's germline CDR1 is MNHEY and CDR2 SVGAGI. The CDR3 contains 15 residues. The V segment lost 6 bases and the J segment 1 base; nucleotides outside the gene matches: 6. CDR3 in amino acids: CASSPATGSGNTIYF. In nucleotides, the CDR3 is TGTGCCAGCAGCCCTGCGACAGGGTCTGGAAACACCATATATTTT.

The J gene is TRBJ1-6, the V gene TRBV4-1; D uncertain. Trimming pared 4 bases from V and 9 bases from J, leaving 22 bases between. Germline V gene data show CDR1 as MGHRA and CDR2 as YSYEKL. The CDR3 consists of 17 residues. CDR3 bases: TGCGCCAGCAGCCTACGAGTTATTGAGGGAGGAGGTTCACCCCTCCACTTT. Protein sequence: CASSLRVIEGGGSPLHF.

The chain couples TRBV11-2 to TRBJ1-1; D may be TRBD1 (5 bases). The V and J ends lost 2 bases and 11 bases respectively, with 12 bases between them. Germline V gene data show CDR1 as SGHAT and CDR2 as FQNNGV. The CDR3 is 12 residues long. This CDR3 is CASSLNGGDAFF. CDR3 sequence (DNA): TGTGCCAGCAGCTTAAATGGGGGGGATGCTTTCTTT.

J is TRBJ1-6 and V is TRBV19; 8 bases align to TRBD1. Germline lookup yields CDR1 LNHDA and CDR2 SQIVND (reference sequence). The CDR3 is 14 residues long. The junction had 2 bases not matched to a gene; V was cut back by 5 bases and J by 5 bases. The chain's CDR3 is CASSGTGHNSPLHF. CDR3 sequence (DNA): TGTGCCAGTAGTGGGACAGGCCATAATTCACCCCTCCACTTT.

CDR3 residues: CASSPRWDREVQETQYF. CDR3 nucleotide sequence: TGTGCCAGCAGCCCACGATGGGACAGGGAAGTCCAAGAGACCCAGTACTTC. The chain is built from TRBV7-9 and TRBJ2-5, with 9 bases identical to TRBD1. The V gene end was trimmed by 5 bases and the J gene end by 1 base; junction bases not matched to a gene: 11. The CDR3 consists of 17 residues. Germline CDR1 and CDR2: SEHNR and FQNEAQ (reference sequence).

This CDR3 reads CASSLREGQDTQYF. In nucleotides, the CDR3 is TGTGCCAGCAGCTTGAGGGAGGGCCAAGATACGCAGTATTTT. The J gene is TRBJ2-3, the V gene TRBV7-9, with 7 bases identical to TRBD2. The germline V gene encodes CDR1 SEHNR and CDR2 FQNEAQ (reference sequence). The CDR3 length is 14 residues. The trim removed 3 bases at V and 5 bases at J, leaving 5 bases unmatched.

This clone was detected once. The chain is built from TRBV5-1 and TRBJ2-7, with D possibly matching TRBD2 (6 bases). In germline, CDR1 is SGHRS, CDR2 YFSETQ. V was pared by 4 bases and J by 0 bases, with 14 bases between. CDR3 length: 15 amino acids. The CDR3 loop reads CASSRGGPDSYEQYF. CDR3 DNA sequence: TGCGCCAGCAGCCGGGGAGGTCCGGACTCCTACGAGCAGTACTTC.

This chain uses TRBV6-5 with TRBJ2-5, with 8 bases that match TRBD2. Germline CDR1 and CDR2: MNHEY and SVGAGI. Trimming removed 2 bases from V and 5 bases from J; junction bases left unmatched: 7. The CDR3 totals 15 residues. In DNA, the CDR3 is TGTGCCAGCAGTTACGCTGGCGGGGGGAGGGAGACCCAGTACTTC. This codes for CASSYAGGGRETQYF.

The rearrangement links TRBV28 to TRBJ2-3; 8 positions match TRBD2. Germline V lookup: CDR1 MDHEN, CDR2 SYDVKM. The CDR3 spans 14 residues. J was trimmed by 2 bases and V by 8 bases; bases with no gene match: 6. The CDR3 nucleotides read TGTGCCAGCGGAGTAGCGGGGTACACAGATACGCAGTATTTT. Translated, it gives CASGVAGYTDTQYF.

V and J are TRBV15 and TRBJ1-5; a weak D match, TRBD1 (5 bases). Per the germline V gene, CDR1 is LNHNV and CDR2 is YYDKDF (reference sequence). The ends were cut back, 2 bases at V and 8 bases at J, with 10 bases in the middle. This CDR3 is 13 amino acids long. The CDR3: CATSRPTTEPQHF. In DNA form, the CDR3 reads TGTGCCACCAGCAGACCGACGACAGAGCCCCAGCATTTT.